One sample yielded the 20 T cell receptor beta chains listed below, sequenced in a study of blood T cell repertoires in COVID-19. Profiled with immunoSEQ multiplex PCR; TCRdb holds only in-frame clones, not every one. The sample shows around 260,000 clones, 70% to 90% of them seen only once. The sequenced material came from peripheral blood. The receptors shown here come from a human donor with COVID-19, enrolled during active disease. The donor label of this sample is uncertain.

J is TRBJ2-6 and V is TRBV5-1, with 10 positions matching TRBD1. CDR3 length equals 17 residues. The V gene's germline CDR1 is SGHRS and CDR2 YFSETQ. V dropped 4 bases and J dropped 4; count of bases not matched to a gene: 8. Written as DNA, the CDR3 is TGCGCCAGCAGCCCCGGGACAGGGGTGTCAGGGGCCAACGTCCTGACTTTC. It encodes CASSPGTGVSGANVLTF.

The J gene is TRBJ2-3, the V gene TRBV29-1; D may be TRBD1 (7 bases). V was shortened by 4 bases and J by 2 bases, with 16 bases between the two germline ends. The CDR3 is 15 amino acids. CDR1 is SQVTM, CDR2 ANQGSEA, per germline. CDR3 bases: TGCAGCGTTGTGTTAAGACAGGGACTCACAGATACGCAGTATTTT. Translation: CSVVLRQGLTDTQYF.

The CDR3 is CASSLDGTSPYETQYF. CDR3 coding DNA: TGTGCCAGCAGCTTAGATGGGACTAGTCCCTATGAGACCCAGTACTTC. The V gene is TRBV11-3, the J gene TRBJ2-5; 8 bases line up with TRBD2. In germline, CDR1 is SGHNT, CDR2 YENEEA. This CDR3 has 16 residues. Germline trimming cut 0 bases from V and 5 bases from J; bases unmatched to any gene: 8. Variable domain in full (rest from reference TRBV11-3 and TRBJ2-5): EAGVVQSPRYKIIEKKQPVAFWCNPISGHNTLYWYLQNLGQGPELLIRYENEEAVDDSQLPKDRFSAERLKGVDSTLKIQPAELGDSAVYLCASSLDGTSPYETQYFGPGTRLLVL.

The chain carries TRBV28 and TRBJ1-4, with 8 bases lining up with TRBD1. Per germline, CDR1 MDHEN and CDR2 SYDVKM. Trimming cost V 6 bases and J 4 bases; bases outside gene matches: 10. The CDR3 is made up of 16 amino acids. As DNA, the CDR3 is TGTGCCAGCAGCCTGGCGGGGGACAGGATTAATGAAAAACTGTTTTTT. Translated: CASSLAGDRINEKLFF. The complete variable domain, with remaining parts taken from reference TRBV28 and TRBJ1-4, reads DVKVTQSSRYLVKRTGEKVFLECVQDMDHENMFWYRQDPGLGLRLIYFSYDVKMKEKGDIPEGYSVSREKKERFSLILESASTNQTSMYLCASSLAGDRINEKLFFGSGTQLSVL.

This clone was recorded a few times. This chain uses TRBV9 with TRBJ1-3; a possible D gene is TRBD1 (6 bases). CDR1 SGDLS and CDR2 YYNGEE come from the germline V gene. This CDR3 contains 14 residues. Trimming removed 3 bases at V and 3 bases at J, with 10 bases between. This CDR3 reads CASSAQGIGNTIYF. CDR3 sequence (DNA): TGTGCCAGCAGCGCCCAGGGGATTGGAAACACCATATATTTT.

CDR3 sequence reads: CASSYSGGADYNEQFF. The CDR3, as DNA: TGTGCCAGCAGTTACTCCGGAGGGGCCGACTACAATGAGCAGTTCTTC. The V and J genes are TRBV6-5 and TRBJ2-1, with a possible D match to TRBD2 (6 bases). The V gene lost 0 bases and the J gene lost 3 bases, with 12 bases spanning the gap. CDR1 and CDR2 (germline): MNHEY, SVGAGI. The CDR3 length is 16 residues.

V gene TRBV4-3 combines with J gene TRBJ2-2; the D is unclear. This CDR3 is 16 amino acids long. Germline CDR1 and CDR2: LGHNA and YSLEER. V lost 0 bases, J lost 6 bases, and 14 bases lay in between. The CDR3, as DNA: TGCGCCAGCAGCCAAGACCCTGACTGGGTAGCCGGGGAGCTGTTTTTT. Translating gives CASSQDPDWVAGELFF.

V and J are TRBV3-1 (or the pseudogene TRBV3-2) and TRBJ1-5; D gene ambiguous. Trimming took 1 base from V and 3 from J, leaving 10 bases between them. This CDR3 region has 15 residues. Looked up from germline, CDR1 is LGHDT and CDR2 is YNNKEL (reference sequence). The CDR3 is CASSQGPGPNQPQHF. CDR3 bases: TGTGCCAGCAGCCAAGGTCCAGGCCCCAATCAGCCCCAGCATTTT.

The rearrangement joins TRBV28 to TRBJ2-1; TRBD2 aligns across 7 bases. V shed 3 bases, J shed 6 bases, and the junction held 26 bases outside the gene matches. Germline V gene sequence: CDR1 MDHEN, CDR2 SYDVKM. The CDR3 contains 21 residues. CDR3 nucleotide sequence: TGTGCCAGCAGTTTTTCCCGAAGAAAGCTCATAGCGGGTCCCGGTGGCAATGAGCAGTTCTTC. This encodes CASSFSRRKLIAGPGGNEQFF.

The gene calls are TRBV11-3 and TRBJ2-1, with 10 bases lining up with TRBD2. Germline V CDR1 and CDR2: SGHNT, YENEEA. Losses at the gene ends were 5 bases for V and 7 bases for J; bases not matched to a gene: 5. The CDR3 sequence is 14 residues long. The CDR3 sequence: CASSPGLAANEQFF. In DNA form, the CDR3 reads TGTGCCAGCAGCCCCGGACTAGCGGCAAATGAGCAGTTCTTC. Based on the CDR3 plus reference TRBV11-3 and TRBJ2-1, the full variable domain is EAGVVQSPRYKIIEKKQPVAFWCNPISGHNTLYWYLQNLGQGPELLIRYENEEAVDDSQLPKDRFSAERLKGVDSTLKIQPAELGDSAVYLCASSPGLAANEQFFGPGTRLTVL.

This sequence joins TRBV5-1 and TRBJ2-3; 10 bases fit TRBD2. Germline CDR1 is SGHRS and CDR2 is YFSETQ. The CDR3 runs 17 residues. Trimming at V came to 0 bases and at J to 4 bases, leaving 8 bases not matched to a gene. The CDR3 spells CASSLVVAGGYADTQYF. The CDR3 nucleotides read TGCGCCAGCAGCTTGGTCGTAGCGGGAGGTTATGCAGATACGCAGTATTTT.

The CDR3 protein is CASSLETGNQPQHF. The CDR3 DNA follows: TGTGCCAGCAGCTTGGAGACAGGGAATCAGCCCCAGCATTTT. The chain joins TRBV5-8 to TRBJ1-5, with 7 nucleotides matching TRBD1. Germline-derived CDR1 and CDR2 are SGHTS and YDEGEE. V was clipped by 0 bases and J by 4 bases; unmatched bases: 1. The CDR3 consists of 14 residues.

Only one count was recorded for this clone. This chain uses TRBV29-1 with TRBJ2-2; D perhaps matches TRBD2 (5 bases). V lost 8 bases and J 3 bases, leaving 16 bases between the germline ends. Germline CDR1 reads SQVTM; CDR2 reads ANQGSEA. There are 14 residues in the CDR3. DNA for the CDR3: TGCAGCATTGGGCCCCACGGGGACACCGGGGAGCTGTTTTTT. Translation: CSIGPHGDTGELFF.

This clone was found once. The V and J genes are TRBV28 and TRBJ1-2; D is perhaps TRBD1 (6 bases). This CDR3 is 14 amino acids long. V was cut by 3 bases and J by 2 bases, with 10 bases left in between. Germline V lookup: CDR1 MDHEN, CDR2 SYDVKM. The CDR3 DNA reads TGTGCCAGCAGTTTGGGGGCGTACAACTATGGCTACACCTTC. Residues: CASSLGAYNYGYTF.

This chain links TRBV2 with TRBJ2-5; D is possibly TRBD2 (6 bases). Germline V gene data show CDR1 as SNHLY and CDR2 as FYNNEI. Trimming shortened V by 3 bases and J by 2 bases, and 13 bases separated the two germline ends. This CDR3 region has 15 residues. CDR3 sequence (DNA): TGTGCCAGCAGTGAGGGGGGAGTTGCACAAGAGACCCAGTACTTC. This sequence encodes CASSEGGVAQETQYF.

This chain uses TRBV19 with TRBJ1-1; D is uncertain. The CDR3 extends over 14 amino acids. V lost 3 bases, J lost 1 base, and 9 bases lay in between. Germline assignment: CDR1 LNHDA and CDR2 SQIVND (reference sequence). The CDR3 DNA is TGTGCCAGTAGTATTATCCGGGGGAACACTGAAGCTTTCTTT. This encodes CASSIIRGNTEAFF.

The chain employs TRBV20-1 and TRBJ2-1; 8 positions match TRBD2. Germline CDR1 and CDR2: DFQATT and SNEGSKA (reference sequence). The CDR3 is made up of 13 amino acids. V dropped 3 bases and J dropped 7; count of bases not matched to a gene: 5. For the CDR3, the DNA is TGCAGTGCTAGTCTCGGGAGGGCGAATGAGCAGTTCTTC. Amino acids: CSASLGRANEQFF.

This clone was detected once. This rearrangement joins TRBV7-9 to TRBJ2-2, with D unresolved. V was pared by 7 bases and J by 3 bases, with 12 bases between. This CDR3 contains 14 residues. From germline, CDR1 is SEHNR and CDR2 FQNEAQ (reference sequence). The CDR3 reads CASTPSIDTGELFF. CDR3 in DNA: TGTGCCAGCACCCCTAGTATCGACACCGGGGAGCTGTTTTTT.

The gene calls are TRBV11-2 and TRBJ2-5; D is uncertain. CDR3 length: 15 amino acids. V dropped 4 bases and J dropped 4 bases, with 16 bases sitting between them. The germline V gene has CDR1 SGHAT and CDR2 FQNNGV. The CDR3 DNA reads TGTGCCAGCAGCTCCCTTCGTGGCACGGGAGAGACCCAGTACTTC. Its protein is CASSSLRGTGETQYF. The complete variable domain, with remaining parts taken from reference TRBV11-2 and TRBJ2-5, reads EAGVAQSPRYKIIEKRQSVAFWCNPISGHATLYWYQQILGQGPKLLIQFQNNGVVDDSQLPKDRFSAERLKGVDSTLKIQPAKLEDSAVYLCASSSLRGTGETQYFGPGTRLLVL.

The genes are TRBV19 and TRBJ2-7, with a tentative D call TRBD1 (5 bases). The V gene's germline CDR1 is LNHDA and CDR2 SQIVND (reference sequence). Trimming cost V 3 bases and J 2 bases, with 11 bases left between them. CDR3 length equals 14 residues. The CDR3: CASSIWGRTYEQYF. The CDR3 nucleotides read TGTGCCAGTAGTATCTGGGGCAGAACCTACGAGCAGTACTTC.